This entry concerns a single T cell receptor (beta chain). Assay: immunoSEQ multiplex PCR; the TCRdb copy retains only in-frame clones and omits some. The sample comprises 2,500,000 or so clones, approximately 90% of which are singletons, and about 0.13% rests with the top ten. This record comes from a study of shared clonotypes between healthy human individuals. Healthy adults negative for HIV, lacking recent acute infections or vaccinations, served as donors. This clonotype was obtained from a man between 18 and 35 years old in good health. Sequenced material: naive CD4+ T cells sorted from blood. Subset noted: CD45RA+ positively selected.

This CDR3 is CSGRVDTEAFF. The CDR3 DNA follows: TGCAGCGGTAGGGTGGACACTGAAGCTTTCTTT. This chain uses TRBV29-1 with TRBJ1-1; D gene unclear. This CDR3 is 11 amino acids long. Germline V gene sequence: CDR1 SQVTM, CDR2 ANQGSEA. Deletions cut 7 bases from V and 3 bases from J, with 9 bases between.